This T cell receptor (beta chain) emerged from a study of shared clonotypes between healthy human individuals. The V and J ends lost 0 bases and 3 bases respectively, with 7 bases between them. Germline V gene lookup returns CDR1 SGHDT and CDR2 YYEEEE. The CDR3 runs to 14 residues. Profiled with immunoSEQ multiplex PCR; TCRdb holds only in-frame clones, not every one. The data hold about 2,200,000 clones, with about 92% observed a single time. As defined, naive CD8 cells were CD45RO-negative and positively selected for CCR7, with terminally differentiated effector memory CD45RA+ cells excluded. The sample comprised naive CD8+ T cells from PBMCs. The chain joins TRBV5-6 to TRBJ1-3; TRBD1 is a possible D gene (5 bases). This receptor was identified in a man between 18 and 29 years old in good health. Some clones in this sample may be carry-over from other donors' samples. The CDR3 DNA sequence: TGTGCCAGCAGCTTGGCAGGGCATGGAAACACCATATATTTT. Its translation is CASSLAGHGNTIYF.